The source of this T cell receptor (beta chain) is a study of blood T cell repertoires in COVID-19. Study background: The United States, Italy and Spain provided the acute and convalescent COVID-19 samples.

Two negative PCRs, clearance, or symptom resolution had been documented for recovered Cohort 3 donors. CDR1 is LNHDA and CDR2 is SQIVND in the germline V gene (reference sequence). The CDR3 length is 15 residues. The trim removed 5 bases at V and 7 bases at J, leaving 12 bases unmatched. Here immunoSEQ multiplex PCR was the method, and the copy in TCRdb shows in-frame clones only, minus some. Here the sample spans approximately 400,000 clones, around 83% being singletons. This TCR was recovered from a woman aged 50 to 60 who had recovered from COVID-19. The source material was PBMCs or T cells enriched from blood (not recorded which). The chain couples TRBV19 to TRBJ1-2, with TRBD1 matching 8 bases. CDR3 in DNA: TGTGCCAGTAGTCCCGGACAGGGAACTCCGGGTGGCTACACCTTC. Translation gives CASSPGQGTPGGYTF.